This is a list of T cell receptor beta chains from one sample in a study of cytomegalovirus exposure and HLA in healthy donors. The protocol was immunoSEQ multiplex PCR, while the TCRdb copy is restricted to in-frame clones and leaves out a portion. The sample has roughly 160,000 clones, 80% to 90% seen once; the top ten hold 7.5% to 10%. The sample was PBMCs. Every receptor here comes from a man between 18 and 29 years old in good health and CMV-seropositive. CDR3s include the opening cysteine and the closing phenylalanine or tryptophan. A D gene is named only where the DNA matches it firmly. Expanded clones get a size class; other rows say once, few or many, or leave the size out.

J gene,D gene,clone size,V gene,CDR3 protein,CDR3 DNA
TRBJ2-5,.,.,TRBV6-6,CASSYTPRGETQYF,TGTGCCAGCAGCTATACCCCCCGGGGAGAGACCCAGTACTTC
TRBJ2-7,.,few,TRBV5-1,CASSLRVGAGDEQYF,TGCGCCAGCAGCTTGCGGGTCGGGGCAGGGGATGAGCAGTACTTC
TRBJ1-1,TRBD1,.,TRBV12-5,CASDRWTGMRMNTEAFF,TGTGCTAGTGATCGCTGGACAGGGATGCGAATGAACACTGAAGCTTTCTTT
TRBJ2-3,TRBD1,.,TRBV12-5,CASGLGDRTTDTQYF,TGTGCTAGTGGTTTGGGGGACAGGACCACAGATACGCAGTATTTT
TRBJ2-7,TRBD2,.,TRBV6-5,CASSYSGPSGPPEQYF,TGTGCCAGCAGTTACTCGGGGCCTAGCGGGCCTCCGGAGCAGTACTTC
TRBJ2-4,.,.,TRBV30,CAWDTVAKNIQYF,TGTGCCTGGGATACAGTAGCCAAAAACATTCAGTACTTC
TRBJ2-7,TRBD1,.,TRBV15,CATSRSDRGGEQYF,TGTGCCACCAGCAGGTCAGACAGGGGCGGCGAGCAGTACTTC
TRBJ2-5,TRBD2,.,TRBV5-1,CASSWGGSFEETQYF,TGCGCCAGCAGCTGGGGGGGGAGTTTCGAGGAGACCCAGTACTTC
TRBJ2-5,.,.,TRBV10-1,CASSESTRETQYF,TGCGCCAGCAGTGAGTCGACTCGGGAGACCCAGTACTTC
TRBJ2-7,TRBD1,.,TRBV11-2,CASSLGQFVYEQYF,TGTGCCAGCAGCCTGGGACAGTTCGTCTACGAGCAGTACTTC
TRBJ2-3,TRBD2,.,TRBV6-5,CASSWGGSTDTQYF,TGTGCCAGCAGTTGGGGGGGAAGCACAGATACGCAGTATTTT
TRBJ2-2,TRBD2,.,TRBV5-4,CASSYNSGANTGELFF,TGTGCCAGCAGCTACAATAGCGGGGCGAACACCGGGGAGCTGTTTTTT
TRBJ2-3,.,few,TRBV4-1,CASSPRSAGAGTDTQYF,TGCGCCAGCAGCCCCCGAAGTGCGGGGGCCGGCACAGATACGCAGTATTTT
TRBJ2-1,.,.,TRBV13,CASSLGAGADEQFF,TGTGCCAGCAGCTTAGGGGCGGGGGCGGATGAGCAGTTCTTC
TRBJ2-7,TRBD2,few,TRBV4-2,CASSQASGGAYEQYF,TGTGCCAGCAGCCAAGCTAGCGGGGGGGCGTACGAGCAGTACTTC
TRBJ1-4,.,few,TRBV5-4,CASSSGVFDEKLFF,TGTGCCAGCAGCTCGGGGGTGTTCGATGAAAAACTGTTTTTT
TRBJ2-1,.,few,TRBV7-2,CASSLKRNEQFF,TGTGCCAGCAGCTTAAAGAGAAATGAGCAGTTCTTC
TRBJ2-3,.,.,TRBV27,CASSPTQGGESDTQYF,TGTGCCAGCAGTCCGACACAGGGAGGGGAGTCAGATACGCAGTATTTT
TRBJ1-6,.,.,TRBV9,CASSPLGDTYNSPLHF,TGTGCCAGCAGCCCCCTAGGGGACACCTATAATTCACCCCTCCACTTT
TRBJ2-2,TRBD2,.,TRBV5-1,CASSFVAGSGVLNTGELFF,TGCGCCAGCAGCTTCGTAGCTGGTAGCGGGGTATTGAACACCGGGGAGCTGTTTTTT
TRBJ2-3,TRBD1,.,TRBV18,CASSLRQGGTDTQYF,TGTGCCAGCTCACTACGACAGGGCGGGACAGATACGCAGTATTTT
TRBJ2-7,TRBD1,.,TRBV5-6,CASSLTGGQDEQYF,TGTGCCAGCAGCTTAACAGGGGGCCAGGACGAGCAGTACTTC
TRBJ1-2,.,.,TRBV25-1,CASSELSRDGYTF,TGTGCCAGCAGTGAATTATCCAGGGATGGCTACACCTTC
TRBJ1-6,TRBD1,.,TRBV12-5,CASGFTGRDRVSPLHF,TGTGCTAGTGGTTTTACAGGACGGGACAGGGTCTCACCCCTCCACTTT
TRBJ2-3,.,.,TRBV6-6,CASQSQGFSIKGTQYF,TGTGCCAGCCAATCGCAGGGGTTTTCGATTAAGGGTACGCAGTATTTT
TRBJ1-2,.,.,TRBV5-5,CASSLVTQGTNYGYTF,TGTGCCAGCAGCTTGGTTACCCAGGGGACTAACTATGGCTACACCTTC
TRBJ2-1,.,.,TRBV7-7,CASSLFASNEQFF,TGTGCCAGCAGCTTATTTGCGAGCAATGAGCAGTTCTTC
TRBJ1-1,TRBD1,.,TRBV27,CASRRGQTNTEAFF,TGTGCCAGCAGAAGGGGACAGACGAACACTGAAGCTTTCTTT
TRBJ1-1,.,few,TRBV19,CASIGAGEAFF,TGTGCCAGTATTGGGGCAGGAGAAGCTTTCTTT
TRBJ2-5,TRBD1,.,TRBV10-3,CAISELGQGLPQYF,TGTGCCATCAGTGAGCTTGGACAGGGACTTCCCCAGTACTTC
TRBJ2-1,TRBD2,.,TRBV9,CASSVSISGGNYNEQFF,TGTGCCAGCAGCGTATCTATTAGCGGGGGGAACTACAATGAGCAGTTCTTC
TRBJ1-2,TRBD1,once,TRBV7-9,CASRLGQGAYTF,TGTGCCAGCAGACTCGGACAGGGGGCATACACCTTC
TRBJ1-5,.,.,TRBV5-6,CASSVGRGNNQPQHF,TGTGCCAGCAGCGTCGGTCGGGGAAACAATCAGCCCCAGCATTTT
TRBJ2-2,.,.,TRBV13,CASSLAGSGELFF,TGTGCCAGCAGCTTAGCGGGGAGCGGGGAGCTGTTTTTT
TRBJ2-7,TRBD1,.,TRBV27,CASTTYRDRIYEQYF,TGTGCCAGCACTACGTATAGGGACAGGATTTACGAGCAGTACTTC
TRBJ1-4,.,few,TRBV12-2,CASHKGDRDNEKLFF,TGTGCAAGTCACAAGGGTGACAGAGATAATGAAAAACTGTTTTTT
TRBJ2-5,.,.,TRBV5-4,CASSLAETAQETQYF,TGTGCCAGCAGCTTGGCCGAGACAGCCCAGGAGACCCAGTACTTC
TRBJ1-2,TRBD1,.,TRBV7-2,CASSLYSGGLEGYTF,TGTGCCAGCAGCTTGTATTCAGGGGGGTTAGAAGGCTACACCTTC
TRBJ2-2,TRBD2,once,TRBV7-9,CASSRGGGPPNTGELFF,TGTGCCAGCAGCAGAGGCGGGGGTCCACCGAACACCGGGGAGCTGTTTTTT
TRBJ2-6,.,.,TRBV25-1,CAREPWTDAHSGANVLTF,TGTGCCAGGGAGCCCTGGACAGATGCCCACTCTGGGGCCAACGTCCTGACTTTC
TRBJ2-7,.,once,TRBV10-2,CASSPGYEQYF,TGCGCCAGCAGCCCAGGGTACGAGCAGTACTTC
TRBJ2-7,TRBD2,.,TRBV19,CASRKRDPSSYEQYF,TGTGCCAGTAGAAAGCGGGATCCTTCCTCCTACGAGCAGTACTTC
TRBJ2-3,.,.,TRBV25-1,CASSEEAVTDTQYF,TGTGCCAGCAGTGAAGAGGCTGTCACAGATACGCAGTATTTT
TRBJ2-5,TRBD2,.,TRBV4-1,CASSPLTAGGSQETQYF,TGCGCCAGCAGCCCCCTCACAGCGGGGGGGAGCCAAGAGACCCAGTACTTC
TRBJ1-1,.,.,TRBV5-1,CASSLADTEAFF,TGCGCCAGCAGCTTGGCGGACACTGAAGCTTTCTTT
TRBJ1-1,.,.,TRBV11-2,CASSLRTGTEAFF,TGTGCCAGCAGCCTTCGGACGGGGACTGAAGCTTTCTTT
TRBJ1-3,.,.,TRBV7-9,CASSLVNEGNTIYF,TGTGCCAGCAGCTTAGTGAATGAGGGAAACACCATATATTTT
TRBJ2-3,TRBD1,.,TRBV11-2,CASSLAGGSTDTQYF,TGTGCCAGCAGCTTAGCAGGGGGCAGCACAGATACGCAGTATTTT
TRBJ1-2,TRBD1,.,TRBV5-6,CASSRRQGAYGYTF,TGTGCCAGCTCCCGCCGCCAGGGGGCTTATGGCTACACCTTC